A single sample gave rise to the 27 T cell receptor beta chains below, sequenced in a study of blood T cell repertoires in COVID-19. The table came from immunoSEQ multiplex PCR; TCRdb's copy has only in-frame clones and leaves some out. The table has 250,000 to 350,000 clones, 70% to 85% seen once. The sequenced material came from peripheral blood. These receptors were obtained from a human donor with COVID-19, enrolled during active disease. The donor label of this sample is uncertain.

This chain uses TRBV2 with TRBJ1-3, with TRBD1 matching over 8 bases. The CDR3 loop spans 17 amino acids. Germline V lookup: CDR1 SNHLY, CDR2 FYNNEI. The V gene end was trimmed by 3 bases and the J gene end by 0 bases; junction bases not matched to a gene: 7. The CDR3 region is CASSEGQEESSGNTIYF. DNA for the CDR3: TGTGCCAGCAGTGAGGGACAGGAGGAAAGCTCTGGAAACACCATATATTTT.

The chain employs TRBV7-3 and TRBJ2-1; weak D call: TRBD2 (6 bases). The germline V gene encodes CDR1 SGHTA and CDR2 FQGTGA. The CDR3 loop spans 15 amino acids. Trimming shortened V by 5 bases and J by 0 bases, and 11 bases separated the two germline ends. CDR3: CASSVRGNSYNEQFF. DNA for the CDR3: TGTGCCAGCAGCGTCCGGGGGAACTCCTACAATGAGCAGTTCTTC. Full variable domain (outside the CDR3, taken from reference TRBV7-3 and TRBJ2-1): GAGVSQTPSNKVTEKGKYVELRCDPISGHTALYWYRQSLGQGPEFLIYFQGTGAADDSGLPNDRFFAVRPEGSVSTLKIQRTERGDSAVYLCASSVRGNSYNEQFFGPGTRLTVL.

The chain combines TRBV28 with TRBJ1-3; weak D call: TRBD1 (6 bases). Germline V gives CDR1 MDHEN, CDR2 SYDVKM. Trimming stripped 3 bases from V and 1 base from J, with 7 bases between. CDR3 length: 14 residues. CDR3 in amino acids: CASSFTGSGNTIYF. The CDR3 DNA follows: TGTGCCAGCAGTTTCACAGGGTCTGGAAACACCATATATTTT.

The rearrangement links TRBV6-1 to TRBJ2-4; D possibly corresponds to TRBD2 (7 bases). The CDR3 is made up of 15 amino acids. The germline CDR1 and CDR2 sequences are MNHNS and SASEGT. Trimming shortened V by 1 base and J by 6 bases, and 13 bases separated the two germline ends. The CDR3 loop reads CASSEVGGRVNIQYF. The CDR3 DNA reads TGTGCCAGCAGTGAAGTGGGGGGGCGCGTAAACATTCAGTACTTC.

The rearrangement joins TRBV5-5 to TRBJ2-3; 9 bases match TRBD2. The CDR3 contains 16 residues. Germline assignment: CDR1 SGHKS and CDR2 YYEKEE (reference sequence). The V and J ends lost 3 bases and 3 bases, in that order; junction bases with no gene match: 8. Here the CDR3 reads CASSSPAGGGTDTQYF. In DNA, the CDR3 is TGTGCCAGCAGCTCACCGGCGGGGGGGGGAACAGATACGCAGTATTTT.

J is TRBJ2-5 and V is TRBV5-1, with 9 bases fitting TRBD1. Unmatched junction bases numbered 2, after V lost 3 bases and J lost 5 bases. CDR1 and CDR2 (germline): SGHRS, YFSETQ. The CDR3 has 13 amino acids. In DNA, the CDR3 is TGCGCCAGCAGCTACGGACAGGGGGAGACCCAGTACTTC. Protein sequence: CASSYGQGETQYF.

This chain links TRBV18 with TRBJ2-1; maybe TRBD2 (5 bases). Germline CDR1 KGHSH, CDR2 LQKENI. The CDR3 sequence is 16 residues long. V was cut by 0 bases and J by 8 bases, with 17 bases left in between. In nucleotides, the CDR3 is TGTGCCAGCTCACCACCGGAGCGCACCCCCGGGGATGAGCAGTTCTTC. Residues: CASSPPERTPGDEQFF.

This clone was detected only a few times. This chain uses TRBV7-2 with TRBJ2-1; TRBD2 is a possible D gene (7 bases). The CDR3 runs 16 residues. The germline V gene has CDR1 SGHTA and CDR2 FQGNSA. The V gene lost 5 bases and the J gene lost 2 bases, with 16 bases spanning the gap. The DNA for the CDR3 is TGTGCCAGCAGCCTAGGGGGGCTAGCGGCCTACAATGAGCAGTTCTTC. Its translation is CASSLGGLAAYNEQFF.

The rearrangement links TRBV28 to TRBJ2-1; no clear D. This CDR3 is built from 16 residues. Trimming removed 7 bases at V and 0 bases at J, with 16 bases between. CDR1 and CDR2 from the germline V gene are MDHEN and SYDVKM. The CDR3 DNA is TGTGCCAGCATTGACCGACCGCCTAGCTCCTACAATGAGCAGTTCTTC. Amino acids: CASIDRPPSSYNEQFF.

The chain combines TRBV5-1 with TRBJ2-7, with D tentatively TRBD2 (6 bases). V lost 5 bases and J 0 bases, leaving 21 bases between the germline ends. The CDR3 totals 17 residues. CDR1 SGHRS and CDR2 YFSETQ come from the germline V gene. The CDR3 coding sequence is TGCGCCAGCAGTCCGGAAGCGGGTGTCCGACGCTCCTACGAGCAGTACTTC. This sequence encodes CASSPEAGVRRSYEQYF.

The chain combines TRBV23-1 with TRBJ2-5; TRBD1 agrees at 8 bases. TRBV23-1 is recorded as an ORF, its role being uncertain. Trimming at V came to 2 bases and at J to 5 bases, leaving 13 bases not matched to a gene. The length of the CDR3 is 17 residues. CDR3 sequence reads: CASSQHLRQGPGETQYF. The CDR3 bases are TGCGCCAGCAGTCAACATCTTCGACAGGGGCCGGGGGAGACCCAGTACTTC.

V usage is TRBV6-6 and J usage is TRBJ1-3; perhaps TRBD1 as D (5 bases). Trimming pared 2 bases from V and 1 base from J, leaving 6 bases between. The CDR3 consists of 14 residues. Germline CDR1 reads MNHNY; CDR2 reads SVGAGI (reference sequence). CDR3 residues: CASSYDRSGNTIYF. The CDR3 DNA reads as TGTGCCAGCAGTTACGACAGATCTGGAAACACCATATATTTT.

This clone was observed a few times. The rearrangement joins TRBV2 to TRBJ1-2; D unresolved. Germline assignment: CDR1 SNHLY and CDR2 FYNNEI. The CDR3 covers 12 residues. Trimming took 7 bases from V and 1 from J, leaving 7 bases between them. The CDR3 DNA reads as TGTGCCAGCAATTTTTATAACTATGGCTACACCTTC. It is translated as CASNFYNYGYTF.

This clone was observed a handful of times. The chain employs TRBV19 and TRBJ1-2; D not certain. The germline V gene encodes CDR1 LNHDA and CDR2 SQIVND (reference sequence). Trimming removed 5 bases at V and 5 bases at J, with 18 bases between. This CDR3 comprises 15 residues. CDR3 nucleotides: TGTGCCAGTAGTCATCAACCGGACTCCATGTATGGCTACACCTTC. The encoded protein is CASSHQPDSMYGYTF. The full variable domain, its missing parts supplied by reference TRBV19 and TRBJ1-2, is DGGITQSPKYLFRKEGQNVTLSCEQNLNHDAMYWYRQDPGQGLRLIYYSQIVNDFQKGDIAEGYSVSREKKESFPLTVTSAQKNPTAFYLCASSHQPDSMYGYTFGSGTRLTVV.

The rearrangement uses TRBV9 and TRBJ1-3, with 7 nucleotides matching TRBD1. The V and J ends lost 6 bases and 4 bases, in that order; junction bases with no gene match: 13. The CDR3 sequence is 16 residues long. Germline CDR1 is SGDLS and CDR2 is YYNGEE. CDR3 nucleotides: TGTGCCAGCACGGAAGACACGGGACAGATAGGAAACACCATATATTTT. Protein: CASTEDTGQIGNTIYF.

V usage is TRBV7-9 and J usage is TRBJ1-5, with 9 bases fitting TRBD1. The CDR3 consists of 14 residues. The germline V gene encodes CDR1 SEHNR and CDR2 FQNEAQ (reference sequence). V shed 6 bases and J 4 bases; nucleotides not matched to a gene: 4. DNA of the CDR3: TGTGCCAGCAGTTATGGGACAGGGAATCAGCCCCAGCATTTT. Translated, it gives CASSYGTGNQPQHF.

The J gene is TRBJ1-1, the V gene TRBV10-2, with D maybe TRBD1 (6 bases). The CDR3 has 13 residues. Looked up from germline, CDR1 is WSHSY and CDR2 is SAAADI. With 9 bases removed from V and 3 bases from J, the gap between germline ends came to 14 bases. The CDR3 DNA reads TGCGCCAGTAGACCTCCAGGGGACACTGAAGCTTTCTTT. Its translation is CASRPPGDTEAFF.

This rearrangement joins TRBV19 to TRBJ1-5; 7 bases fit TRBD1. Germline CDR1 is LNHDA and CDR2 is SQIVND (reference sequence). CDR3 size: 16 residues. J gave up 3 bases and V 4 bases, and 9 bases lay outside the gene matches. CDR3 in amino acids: CASSTRMTGLNQPQHF. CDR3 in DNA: TGTGCCAGTAGTACCCGAATGACAGGGCTCAATCAGCCCCAGCATTTT. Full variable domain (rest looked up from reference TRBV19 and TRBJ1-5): DGGITQSPKYLFRKEGQNVTLSCEQNLNHDAMYWYRQDPGQGLRLIYYSQIVNDFQKGDIAEGYSVSREKKESFPLTVTSAQKNPTAFYLCASSTRMTGLNQPQHFGDGTRLSIL.

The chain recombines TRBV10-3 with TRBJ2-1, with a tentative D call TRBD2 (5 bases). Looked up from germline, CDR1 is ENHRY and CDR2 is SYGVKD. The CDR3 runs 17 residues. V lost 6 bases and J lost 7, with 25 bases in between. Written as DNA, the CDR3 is TGTGCCATCAGCCCCCTCGCCGGACTGGCGGCGGGTAATGAGCAGTTCTTC. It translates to CAISPLAGLAAGNEQFF.

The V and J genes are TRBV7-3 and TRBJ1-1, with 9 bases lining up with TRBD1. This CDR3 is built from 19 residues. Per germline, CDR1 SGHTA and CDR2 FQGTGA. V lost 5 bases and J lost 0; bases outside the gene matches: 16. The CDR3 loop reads CASSPQTGGNVLVNTEAFF. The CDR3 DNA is TGTGCCAGCAGCCCCCAGACAGGGGGGAACGTGTTGGTGAACACTGAAGCTTTCTTT. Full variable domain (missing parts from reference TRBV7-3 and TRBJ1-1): GAGVSQTPSNKVTEKGKYVELRCDPISGHTALYWYRQSLGQGPEFLIYFQGTGAADDSGLPNDRFFAVRPEGSVSTLKIQRTERGDSAVYLCASSPQTGGNVLVNTEAFFGQGTRLTVV.

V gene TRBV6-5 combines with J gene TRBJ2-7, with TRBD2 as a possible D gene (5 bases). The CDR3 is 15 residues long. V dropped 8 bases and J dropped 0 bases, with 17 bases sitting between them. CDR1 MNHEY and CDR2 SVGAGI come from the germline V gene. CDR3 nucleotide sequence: TGTGCCAGCCGACAAGCGGAGGCGAGCTCCTACGAGCAGTACTTC. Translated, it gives CASRQAEASSYEQYF.

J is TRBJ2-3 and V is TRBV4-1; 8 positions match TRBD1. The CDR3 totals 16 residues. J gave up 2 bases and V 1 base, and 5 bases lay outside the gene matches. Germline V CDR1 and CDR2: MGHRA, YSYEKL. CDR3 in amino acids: CASSQGTGPSTDTQYF. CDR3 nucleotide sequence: TGCGCCAGCAGCCAAGGGACAGGGCCTTCCACAGATACGCAGTATTTT.

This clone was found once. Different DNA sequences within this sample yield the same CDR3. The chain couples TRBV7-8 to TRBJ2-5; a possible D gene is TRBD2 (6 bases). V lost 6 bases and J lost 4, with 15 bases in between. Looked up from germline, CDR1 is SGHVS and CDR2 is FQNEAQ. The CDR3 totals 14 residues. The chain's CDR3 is CASSLGRGRETQYF. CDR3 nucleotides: TGTGCCAGCAGTCTCGGGAGAGGGAGAGAGACCCAGTACTTC. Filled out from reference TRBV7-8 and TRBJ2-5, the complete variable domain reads GAGVSQSPRYKVAKRGQDVALRCDPISGHVSLFWYQQALGQGPEFLTYFQNEAQLDKSGLPSDRFFAERPEGSVSTLKIQRTQQEDSAVYLCASSLGRGRETQYFGPGTRLLVL.

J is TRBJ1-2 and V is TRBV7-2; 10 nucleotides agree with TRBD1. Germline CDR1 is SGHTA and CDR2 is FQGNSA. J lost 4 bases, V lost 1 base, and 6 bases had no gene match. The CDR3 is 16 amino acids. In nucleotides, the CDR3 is TGTGCCAGCAGCTTAGGCGGGACAGGGGCCGGCTATGGCTACACCTTC. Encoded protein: CASSLGGTGAGYGYTF.

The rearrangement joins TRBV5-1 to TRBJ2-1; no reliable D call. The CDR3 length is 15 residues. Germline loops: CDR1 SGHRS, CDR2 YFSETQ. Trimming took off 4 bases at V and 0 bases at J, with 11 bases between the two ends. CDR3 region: CASSTTSSSYNEQFF. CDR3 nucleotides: TGCGCCAGCAGCACGACCTCTAGCTCCTACAATGAGCAGTTCTTC.

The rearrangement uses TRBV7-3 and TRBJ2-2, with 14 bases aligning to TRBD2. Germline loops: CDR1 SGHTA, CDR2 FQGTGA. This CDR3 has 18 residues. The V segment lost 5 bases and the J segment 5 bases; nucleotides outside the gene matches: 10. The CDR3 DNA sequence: TGTGCCAGCAGCCTTGACGGGACTAGCGGGAGTAGAACCGGGGAGCTGTTTTTT. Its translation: CASSLDGTSGSRTGELFF.

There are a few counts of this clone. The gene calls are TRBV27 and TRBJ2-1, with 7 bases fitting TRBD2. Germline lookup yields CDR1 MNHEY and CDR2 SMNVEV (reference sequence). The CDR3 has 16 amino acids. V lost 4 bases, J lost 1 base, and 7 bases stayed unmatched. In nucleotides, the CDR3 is TGTGCCAGCAGTTCTCGCGGGAGAGAGTCCTACAATGAGCAGTTCTTC. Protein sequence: CASSSRGRESYNEQFF.